One sample yielded the 7 T cell receptor beta chains listed below, sequenced in a study of blood T cells in healthy people across ages. A second roughly 6 to 12 cycle PCR used barcoded and J-beta primers. TCRdb called the 5' RACE reads again in MiXCR, with one record for every CDR3 protein. The sample shows fewer than 1,200,000 distinct CDR3 sequences, approximately 25% of them seen only once. The same sample was also used in a study of T cells of mothers and their children.

The sequenced material came from blood. These receptors all stem from a girl aged 2 to 9 in good health.

The chain recombines TRBV19 with TRBJ2-5; D may be TRBD1 (6 bases). There are 16 residues in the CDR3. The germline gives CDR1 LNHDA, CDR2 SQIVND (reference sequence). Trimming removed 1 base from V and 2 bases from J, with 14 bases in between. The CDR3 DNA is TGTGCCAGTAGTATAGTAACCGGGACACCACAAGAGACCCAGTACTTC. This encodes CASSIVTGTPQETQYF.

V gene TRBV7-9 combines with J gene TRBJ2-7; D unclear. CDR3 length: 10 residues. Germline V gene lookup returns CDR1 SEHNR and CDR2 FQNEAQ (reference sequence). The V end was cut by 8 bases, the J end by 3 bases, with 5 bases between. The CDR3, as DNA: TGTGCCAGCGCAAACTACGAGCAGTACTTC. Protein: CASANYEQYF. Complete variable domain (other parts from reference TRBV7-9 and TRBJ2-7): DTGVSQNPRHKITKRGQNVTFRCDPISEHNRLYWYRQTLGQGPEFLTYFQNEAQLEKSRLLSDRFSAERPKGSFSTLEIQRTEQGDSAMYLCASANYEQYFGPGTRLTVT.

CDR3 residues: CASSLTGGAGNTIYF. Written as DNA, the CDR3 is TGTGCCAGCAGTTTGACGGGGGGCGCGGGAAACACCATATATTTT. The genes are TRBV27 and TRBJ1-3; weak D call: TRBD1 (6 bases). Looked up from germline, CDR1 is MNHEY and CDR2 is SMNVEV (reference sequence). The length of the CDR3 is 15 residues. Between the trimmed V and J ends, which lost 3 bases and 4 bases, there was a span of 13 bases.

This clonotype came up a few times. This chain connects TRBV7-9 to TRBJ2-7; 9 positions agree with TRBD1. The germline CDR1 and CDR2 sequences are SEHNR and FQNEAQ (reference sequence). V lost 5 bases and J lost 0; bases outside the gene matches: 5. The CDR3 consists of 15 residues. The CDR3 region has the DNA TGTGCCAGCAGCCAGACAGGGGGAAGCTCCTACGAGCAGTACTTC. Amino acid sequence: CASSQTGGSSYEQYF.

The chain carries TRBV10-3 and TRBJ1-5; unclear D gene. This CDR3 is built from 13 residues. The germline CDR1 and CDR2 sequences are ENHRY and SYGVKD. Trimming pared 3 bases from V and 3 bases from J, leaving 6 bases between. CDR3 residues: CAISDEDNQPQHF. CDR3 in DNA: TGTGCCATCAGTGATGAGGACAATCAGCCCCAGCATTTT.

This clonotype has more than one count but fewer than ten. The J gene is TRBJ2-3, the V gene TRBV7-2; no firm D call. This CDR3 spans 15 amino acids. Germline CDR1 is SGHTA and CDR2 is FQGNSA. Deletions cut 3 bases from V and 5 bases from J, with 15 bases between. CDR3 sequence (DNA): TGTGCCAGCAGCTTGTTGGCGGTGGTGGGAGATACGCAGTATTTT. Amino acids: CASSLLAVVGDTQYF.

This clonotype was seen a handful of times. V is TRBV29-1 and J is TRBJ2-5, with D perhaps TRBD2 (6 bases). The J call is in doubt because the DNA end fits TRBJ2-1 better. The germline gives CDR1 SQVTM, CDR2 ANQGSEA. This CDR3 contains 12 residues. The CDR3 bases are TGCAGCGTGGGGCGGTGGGGGGAAATGCAGTTCTTC. Translated, it gives CSVGRWGEMQFF.